A single sample is the source of the 8 T cell receptor beta chains below, sequenced in a study of blood T cell repertoires in COVID-19. TCRdb's copy holds only in-frame clones and misses some; the assay was immunoSEQ multiplex PCR. This sample has roughly 150,000 clones, with 84% found just once. Input material: PBMCs or T cells enriched from blood (not recorded which). Receptor source: a man aged 45 to 65 in a cohort exposed to, infected with or recovered from COVID-19 (not recorded which).

This clone was picked up many times. V and J are TRBV24-1 and TRBJ2-1, with 7 nucleotides matching TRBD2. The CDR3 totals 18 residues. V lost 2 bases and J lost 6; bases outside the gene matches: 15. Germline CDR1 reads KGHDR; CDR2 reads SFDVKD. CDR3 protein: CATSDSATAGWEGNEQFF. The CDR3 DNA reads TGTGCCACCAGTGATTCGGCTACGGCGGGGTGGGAGGGCAATGAGCAGTTCTTC.

This chain connects TRBV28 to TRBJ1-6, with a weak D call TRBD1 (6 bases). Per germline, CDR1 MDHEN and CDR2 SYDVKM. The length of the CDR3 is 14 residues. Between the trimmed V and J ends, which lost 3 bases and 10 bases, there was a span of 13 bases. The DNA for the CDR3 is TGTGCCAGCAGTTTTGGACAGCGGCACTCACCCCTCCACTTT. Protein sequence: CASSFGQRHSPLHF.

The chain joins TRBV10-3 to TRBJ2-3, with 10 bases that match TRBD2. The CDR3 spans 15 residues. V lost 1 base, J lost 3 bases, and 1 base stayed unmatched. Per germline, CDR1 ENHRY and CDR2 SYGVKD. The CDR3 region has the DNA TGTGCCATCAGTGAGTGGACTAGCGGTACAGATACGCAGTATTTT. Its protein is CAISEWTSGTDTQYF.

J is TRBJ1-4 and V is TRBV7-9, with a possible D match to TRBD1 (5 bases). Trimming stripped 5 bases from V and 8 bases from J, with 18 bases between. The CDR3 covers 15 residues. Germline values: CDR1 SEHNR, CDR2 FQNEAQ (reference sequence). CDR3 sequence: CASSSGTPKGEKLFF. The CDR3 region has the DNA TGTGCCAGCAGCAGCGGGACTCCGAAAGGCGAAAAACTGTTTTTT.

The CDR3 DNA follows: TGTGCCAGTAGTATACTAGGAACATATAGCAATCAGCCCCAGCATTTT. Translation: CASSILGTYSNQPQHF. The chain combines TRBV19 with TRBJ1-5; D is uncertain. Germline CDR1 and CDR2: LNHDA and SQIVND (reference sequence). V lost 2 bases and J 0 bases, leaving 11 bases between the germline ends. CDR3 size: 16 residues.

The chain uses TRBV5-6 and TRBJ1-1; a possible D gene is TRBD1 (5 bases). V was pared by 7 bases and J by 1 base, with 14 bases between. CDR3 length equals 14 residues. In germline, CDR1 is SGHDT, CDR2 YYEEEE. CDR3 residues: CASWVFGQNTEAFF. The DNA for the CDR3 is TGTGCCAGCTGGGTCTTTGGACAGAACACTGAAGCTTTCTTT.

This chain links TRBV18 with TRBJ2-7, with 7 bases lining up with TRBD1. Germline CDR1 reads KGHSH; CDR2 reads LQKENI. The CDR3 runs to 14 residues. The V gene end was trimmed by 0 bases and the J gene end by 5 bases; junction bases not matched to a gene: 4. The CDR3 loop is CASSPPGQTNEQYF. The CDR3 DNA sequence: TGTGCCAGCTCACCACCGGGACAGACTAACGAGCAGTACTTC.

The CDR3 protein is CASRGTGAAQPQHF. CDR3 bases: TGTGCCAGCAGAGGGACGGGAGCGGCCCAGCCCCAGCATTTT. V usage is TRBV28 and J usage is TRBJ1-5; tentative D call: TRBD1 (5 bases). Trimming removed 6 bases at V and 7 bases at J, with 16 bases between. The CDR3 is 14 residues long. The germline gives CDR1 MDHEN, CDR2 SYDVKM.